One T cell receptor beta chain is described in this entry. TCRdb re-called the 5' RACE reads with MiXCR, one entry per CDR3 protein. The table records 18,000 or so distinct CDR3 sequences, about 17% of them present only once. Trimming took off 0 bases at V and 1 base at J, with 10 bases between the two ends. This CDR3 is 15 amino acids long. Germline V gene lookup returns CDR1 DFQATT and CDR2 SNEGSKA (reference sequence). The data derive from a study of HIV-infected patients and healthy controls. V and J are TRBV20-1 and TRBJ2-1; D is perhaps TRBD2 (6 bases). Sequencing was performed on CD8+ T cells from blood. The clonotype originates from a human donor in good health. CDR3 sequence: CSARDAGPSYNEQFF. The CDR3 nucleotides read TGCAGTGCTAGAGACGCGGGACCTTCCTACAATGAGCAGTTCTTC.